Described below is a single T cell receptor beta chain sequence and its context. Its antigen remains unknown. Sorting with CD45RO/CCR7/CD25/CD127/CD95/CD27 yielded naive, central memory, regulatory and stem-like memory CD4+ cells. The CDR3 covers 13 residues. Germline CDR1 is SGHTA and CDR2 is FQGNSA. V dropped 4 bases and J dropped 6 bases, with 13 bases sitting between them. This sample was included in a study of beta chain features in type 1 diabetes. As for the study in general: Comparable age, gender and cell yields were observed in patients relative to healthy donors. Findings and limits, study-wide: TCRB CDR3 length was moderately but significantly reduced in all four CD4+ subsets of Type 1 diabetes patients. A pattern of fewer insertions and more deletions at VDJ junctions was seen in type 1 diabetes patients.

The whole isolated RNA underwent reverse transcription, so sequencing captured expressed TCRB transcripts. Using immunoSEQ multiplex PCR, the repertoire was profiled, and TCRdb retains in-frame clones only, with some absent. The sample lists 600,000 or so clones; over 10% were seen once. The sample consisted of naive CD4+ T cells from blood. The receptor comes from a man aged 30 to 39 with type 1 diabetes. The genes are TRBV7-2 and TRBJ2-7; unclear D gene. CDR3 DNA: TGTGCCAGCAGCTCCCGCCGCGAAGGCGAGCAGTACTTC. This codes for CASSSRREGEQYF.